This T cell receptor beta chain was captured by sequencing in a study of cytomegalovirus exposure and HLA in healthy donors. Study findings and constraints: Researchers reported in a later analysis that a missense DCLRE1C variant was tied to TCR beta V- and J-gene trimming.

For this clone: The antigen is not known.

The V segment lost 3 bases and the J segment 5 bases; nucleotides outside the gene matches: 4. This CDR3 region has 14 residues. Germline CDR1 is SGHRS and CDR2 is YFSETQ. The PCR made use of 60 Vbeta and 13 Jbeta primers. Clones were sequenced by immunoSEQ multiplex PCR, and TCRdb holds only the in-frame ones, with some missing. The sample records roughly 150,000 clones, 70% to 80% being singletons. This TCR was recovered from a man aged 25 to 40 in good health and CMV-seronegative. Sequencing used PBMCs. The rearrangement joins TRBV5-1 to TRBJ2-3; 9 bases line up with TRBD2. CDR3 residues: CASSSGLAIDTQYF. CDR3 nucleotides: TGCGCCAGCAGCTCTGGACTAGCGATAGATACGCAGTATTTT.